The 21 T cell receptor beta chains given below trace back to one sample, sequenced in a study of a mutant IDH1 vaccine in newly diagnosed glioma. The antigens of these receptors remain unknown. Clones were read by immunoSEQ multiplex PCR, and TCRdb kept only the in-frame ones, dropping some. The repertoire holds about 29,000 clones, approximately 80% seen once, with approximately 8% in the top ten. Sample time point: week 23, last vaccination. Vaccine doses each comprised 300 ug of mutant IDH1 20-mer peptide, with topical imiquimod. The sample consisted of PBMCs, taken from a glioma patient whose treatment included an IDH1 peptide vaccine. These receptor sequences come from a woman aged 18-29 years with glioma.

The chain employs TRBV6-6 and TRBJ2-7, with 9 bases matching TRBD2. Germline CDR1 and CDR2: MNHNY and SVGAGI (reference sequence). CDR3 size: 13 residues. J was trimmed by 6 bases and V by 6 bases; bases with no gene match: 6. The CDR3 here is CASRLAGATEQYF. CDR3 in DNA: TGTGCCAGCAGATTAGCGGGAGCGACCGAGCAGTACTTC.

The rearrangement links TRBV2 to TRBJ2-3; 8 positions match TRBD2. The CDR3 extends over 15 amino acids. The J segment lost 0 bases and the V segment lost 6 bases, leaving 5 bases of the junction unmatched. Germline-derived CDR1 and CDR2 are SNHLY and FYNNEI. The CDR3 bases are TGTGCCAGCAGGGTAGCGGGGCTCAGCACAGATACGCAGTATTTT. Translated, it gives CASRVAGLSTDTQYF.

The gene calls are TRBV7-9 and TRBJ1-1, with D hard to call. The germline V gene encodes CDR1 SEHNR and CDR2 FQNEAQ (reference sequence). The V end lost 2 bases, the J end lost 3 bases, and 19 bases lay between the germline ends. This CDR3 region has 17 residues. This chain's CDR3 is CASSLRPKGGVDTEAFF. As DNA, the CDR3 is TGTGCCAGCAGCTTACGACCTAAGGGCGGGGTAGACACTGAAGCTTTCTTT.

The CDR3 reads CASSIERAADSTGELFF. The CDR3, as DNA: TGTGCCAGTAGTATAGAGAGGGCAGCCGACTCCACCGGGGAGCTGTTTTTT. The chain links TRBV19 to TRBJ2-2; the D gene is possibly TRBD2 (5 bases). Germline V gene sequence: CDR1 LNHDA, CDR2 SQIVND (reference sequence). The CDR3 contains 17 residues. V was shortened by 0 bases and J by 4 bases, with 15 bases between the two germline ends.

The chain has TRBV7-9 and TRBJ1-3; D is uncertain. The CDR3 runs 16 residues. CDR1 and CDR2 from the germline V gene are SEHNR and FQNEAQ (reference sequence). V was cut by 1 base and J by 2 bases, with 12 bases left in between. CDR3 DNA sequence: TGTGCCAGCAGCTTAGAAACGGGGAATGCTGGAAACACCATATATTTT. This translates into CASSLETGNAGNTIYF. The whole variable domain, filled in from reference TRBV7-9 and TRBJ1-3, reads DTGVSQNPRHKITKRGQNVTFRCDPISEHNRLYWYRQTLGQGPEFLTYFQNEAQLEKSRLLSDRFSAERPKGSFSTLEIQRTEQGDSAMYLCASSLETGNAGNTIYFGEGSWLTVV.

The V gene is TRBV6-5, the J gene TRBJ2-5, with TRBD2 identical over 12 bases. CDR3 size: 15 residues. Germline assignment: CDR1 MNHEY and CDR2 SVGAGI. Trimming at V came to 6 bases and at J to 4 bases, leaving 6 bases not matched to a gene. The CDR3 protein is CASSSGLAGTETQYF. The CDR3 nucleotides read TGTGCCAGCAGCTCAGGACTAGCGGGGACAGAGACCCAGTACTTC.

V usage is TRBV9 and J usage is TRBJ1-1; the D is unclear. The V and J ends lost 4 bases and 4 bases respectively, with 11 bases between them. This CDR3 is built from 13 residues. Germline V CDR1 and CDR2: SGDLS, YYNGEE. CDR3 in DNA: TGTGCCAGCAGCTCGGAACGAGCCACTGAAGCTTTCTTT. Protein product: CASSSERATEAFF.

The J gene is TRBJ1-5, the V gene TRBV28; D is unclear. V lost 7 bases and J 2 bases, leaving 15 bases between the germline ends. Germline loops: CDR1 MDHEN, CDR2 SYDVKM. The length of the CDR3 is 15 residues. This chain's CDR3 is CASIKNGGGNQPQHF. CDR3 bases: TGTGCCAGCATTAAGAACGGAGGTGGCAATCAGCCCCAGCATTTT.

The chain uses TRBV14 and TRBJ2-7, with D possibly called TRBD1 or TRBD2 (5 bases each). The CDR3 consists of 14 residues. The germline CDR1 and CDR2 sequences are SGHDN and FVKESK. Trimming left V 5 bases short and J 2 bases short, with 13 bases between. CDR3 coding DNA: TGTGCCAGCAGCTTACGGGGCGGACCCTACGAGCAGTACTTC. It codes for CASSLRGGPYEQYF.

The chain has TRBV28 and TRBJ1-5; perhaps TRBD1 as D (5 bases). Germline CDR1 reads MDHEN; CDR2 reads SYDVKM. V was shortened by 8 bases and J by 6 bases, with 11 bases between the two germline ends. The CDR3 totals 12 residues. This CDR3 reads CASSFGAQPQHF. The CDR3 coding sequence is TGTGCCAGCTCCTTCGGGGCTCAGCCCCAGCATTTT.

The chain employs TRBV6-5 and TRBJ1-6; 8 positions agree with TRBD1. V dropped 6 bases and J dropped 6; count of bases not matched to a gene: 4. The CDR3 totals 14 residues. Per germline, CDR1 MNHEY and CDR2 SVGAGI. CDR3 sequence: CASRKTGVNSPLHF. CDR3 sequence (DNA): TGTGCCAGCAGGAAGACAGGGGTTAATTCACCCCTCCACTTT.

This chain uses TRBV11-1 with TRBJ2-3; TRBD1 matches at 10 bases. The CDR3 sequence is 15 residues long. V was pared by 5 bases and J by 4 bases, with 6 bases of the junction left unmatched. CDR1 is SGHAT, CDR2 FQDESV, per germline (reference sequence). The DNA of the CDR3 is TGTGCCAGCAGCATCGACAGGGGGCCATCAGATACGCAGTATTTT. This sequence encodes CASSIDRGPSDTQYF.

The chain carries TRBV6-4 and TRBJ1-2; tentative D call: TRBD1 (5 bases). The CDR3 contains 15 residues. With 5 bases removed from V and 8 bases from J, the gap between germline ends came to 21 bases. CDR1 is MRHNA, CDR2 SNTAGT, per germline. In DNA form, the CDR3 reads TGTGCCAGCAGTCAATCGGCGGGGGGAGGAAGAGGCTACACCTTC. Translation: CASSQSAGGGRGYTF.

J is TRBJ2-7 and V is TRBV11-2, with D unclear. With 1 base removed from V and 6 bases from J, the gap between germline ends came to 10 bases. This CDR3 is built from 13 residues. In germline, CDR1 is SGHAT, CDR2 FQNNGV. The CDR3 DNA sequence: TGTGCCAGCAGCTTAGGAGGCGTTATCGAGCAGTACTTC. Protein product: CASSLGGVIEQYF.

This clone has only a few counts. The V call is TRBV10-3, the J call TRBJ2-1, with D possibly matching TRBD2 (5 bases). Germline lookup yields CDR1 ENHRY and CDR2 SYGVKD. CDR3 length: 19 amino acids. Between the trimmed V and J ends, which lost 11 bases and 8 bases, there was a span of 37 bases. The CDR3 sequence is CASRPVRLTNQDPNDEQFF. The CDR3 coding sequence is TGTGCCTCTCGCCCCGTCCGCTTGACTAACCAGGACCCGAACGATGAGCAGTTCTTC.

The chain links TRBV27 to TRBJ2-5; D possibly corresponds to TRBD2 (6 bases). The ends were cut back, 0 bases at V and 3 bases at J, with 8 bases in the middle. The CDR3 is 14 residues long. Germline CDR1 MNHEY, CDR2 SMNVEV (reference sequence). The CDR3, as DNA: TGTGCCAGCAGTTTATCGGGGGGTGAAGAGACCCAGTACTTC. It yields the protein CASSLSGGEETQYF.

This clone was seen a handful of times. The chain is built from TRBV27 and TRBJ1-1; D might be TRBD1 (5 bases). Trimming took 5 bases from V and 5 from J, leaving 21 bases between them. The CDR3 loop spans 16 amino acids. CDR1 and CDR2 from the germline V gene are MNHEY and SMNVEV (reference sequence). The CDR3 bases are TGTGCCAGCAGTCCCTCCCGGAGGGACGAGGATACTGAAGCTTTCTTT. Protein: CASSPSRRDEDTEAFF.

J is TRBJ2-7 and V is TRBV9; D is possibly TRBD2 (6 bases). The CDR3 is 17 residues long. Deletions cut 4 bases from V and 4 bases from J, with 24 bases between. The germline gives CDR1 SGDLS, CDR2 YYNGEE. The CDR3 is CASSPARDSPRWYEQYF. The CDR3 coding sequence is TGTGCCAGCAGCCCAGCACGGGACTCCCCTCGGTGGTACGAGCAGTACTTC.

V gene TRBV5-6 combines with J gene TRBJ1-5; D might be TRBD1 (5 bases). Trimming removed 10 bases at V and 7 bases at J, with 15 bases between. Germline V gene data show CDR1 as SGHDT and CDR2 as YYEEEE. The CDR3 runs to 12 residues. CDR3 DNA sequence: TGTGCCTTGGGTTATCAGGGACAGCCCCAGCATTTT. As protein: CALGYQGQPQHF.

A remark on this clone: Its ends do not fully match the called genes, so a read error is possible. The chain combines TRBV7-7 with TRBJ2-3; D ambiguous. CDR3 length: 14 residues. Germline loops: CDR1 SSHAT, CDR2 FNYEAQ (reference sequence). CDR3 region: CASSAFLSSDTQYF. The CDR3 DNA reads as TGTGCTAGCAGCGCTTTTTTGTCGTCAGATACGCAGTATTTT.

This chain uses TRBV5-1 with TRBJ2-4, with TRBD2 matching over 10 bases. This CDR3 comprises 18 residues. CDR1 is SGHRS, CDR2 YFSETQ, per germline. The junction had 15 bases not matched to a gene; V was cut back by 0 bases and J by 9 bases. The chain's CDR3 is CASSLARGGLAEGGIQYF. CDR3 coding DNA: TGCGCCAGCAGCTTGGCCCGGGGTGGACTAGCGGAGGGGGGCATTCAGTACTTC.